The 8 T cell receptor beta chains below come from one sample, sequenced in a study of T cell responses to AZD1222 COVID-19 vaccine. Libraries were prepared by immunoSEQ multiplex PCR; TCRdb keeps only in-frame clonotypes and omits some of them. Here the sample spans around 120,000 clones, 92% being singletons. The input for sequencing was peripheral blood, taken on day 0 of AZD1222 vaccination. The receptors come from an adult in good health.

The genes are TRBV4-3 and TRBJ1-2; 8 bases fit TRBD1. The germline V gene has CDR1 LGHNA and CDR2 YSLEER. The trim removed 1 base at V and 8 bases at J, leaving 9 bases unmatched. CDR3 length equals 15 residues. CDR3 region: CASSQGVRTGKGYTF. The CDR3, as DNA: TGCGCCAGCAGCCAAGGGGTCCGGACAGGGAAAGGCTACACCTTC.

The chain recombines TRBV19 with TRBJ1-2; D gene unclear. V was clipped by 0 bases and J by 6 bases, with 14 bases between them. Germline CDR1 and CDR2: LNHDA and SQIVND (reference sequence). The CDR3 totals 15 residues. CDR3 nucleotides: TGTGCCAGTAGTATAGATCATCGGGTATCCCATGGCTACACCTTC. Translated: CASSIDHRVSHGYTF.

This chain connects TRBV30 to TRBJ1-1; D not resolved. The CDR3 sequence is 13 residues long. Germline lookup yields CDR1 GTSNPN and CDR2 SVGIG (reference sequence). The CDR3: CASGIDLNTEAFF. The CDR3, as DNA: TGTGCGTCTGGGATTGATTTGAACACTGAAGCTTTCTTT.

V gene TRBV18 combines with J gene TRBJ2-7, with 9 bases that match TRBD2. Germline trimming cut 3 bases from V and 4 bases from J; bases unmatched to any gene: 7. CDR3 length equals 15 residues. Germline CDR1 is KGHSH and CDR2 is LQKENI. The CDR3 DNA is TGTGCCAGCTCACCTCTGGCGGGAGGGGAATACGAGCAGTACTTC. Residues: CASSPLAGGEYEQYF.

This clone was detected once. Here the CDR3 reads CASSLVPRTDSTENTEAFF. DNA of the CDR3: TGTGCCAGCAGCTTGGTTCCGAGGACAGACAGCACTGAGAACACTGAAGCTTTCTTT. This chain links TRBV5-8 with TRBJ1-1; the D gene is possibly TRBD1 (6 bases). From germline, CDR1 is SGHTS and CDR2 YDEGEE. Trimming took off 0 bases at V and 1 base at J, with 22 bases between the two ends. The CDR3 has 19 amino acids.

This clone was seen once. The rearrangement links TRBV10-1 to TRBJ2-1, with TRBD2 matching over 9 bases. The germline V gene encodes CDR1 WNHNN and CDR2 SYGVQD (reference sequence). The CDR3 length is 19 residues. V was clipped by 6 bases and J by 3 bases; unmatched bases: 18. CDR3 amino acids: CASRPKRGAVGPCYNEQFF. The DNA of the CDR3 is TGCGCCAGCAGACCTAAGCGGGGGGCCGTGGGACCTTGCTACAATGAGCAGTTCTTC.

The rearrangement links TRBV18 to TRBJ1-1; TRBD1 is a possible D gene (6 bases). CDR3 length: 14 residues. Trimming took off 6 bases at V and 0 bases at J, with 11 bases between the two ends. The germline gives CDR1 KGHSH, CDR2 LQKENI. As DNA, the CDR3 is TGTGCCAGCTCCCTGACAGGCCTGAACACTGAAGCTTTCTTT. Translating it yields CASSLTGLNTEAFF.

The chain is built from TRBV11-2 and TRBJ2-1, with 11 bases identical to TRBD2. The germline V gene has CDR1 SGHAT and CDR2 FQNNGV. V gave up 7 bases and J gave up 5 bases; unmatched junction bases: 13. The CDR3 is 17 residues long. CDR3 residues: CASIHFSGRAGNNEQFF. CDR3 nucleotide sequence: TGTGCCAGCATACATTTTAGCGGGAGGGCCGGCAACAATGAGCAGTTCTTC.